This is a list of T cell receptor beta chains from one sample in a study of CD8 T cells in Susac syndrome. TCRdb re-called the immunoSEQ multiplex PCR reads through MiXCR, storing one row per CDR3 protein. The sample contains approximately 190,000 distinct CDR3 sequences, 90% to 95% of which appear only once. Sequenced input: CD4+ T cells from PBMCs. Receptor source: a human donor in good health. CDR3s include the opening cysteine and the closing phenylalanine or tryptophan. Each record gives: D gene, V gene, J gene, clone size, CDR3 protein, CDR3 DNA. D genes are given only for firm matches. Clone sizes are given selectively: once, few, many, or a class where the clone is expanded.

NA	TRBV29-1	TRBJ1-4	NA	CSARTSTATNEKLFF	TGCAGCGCCCGGACATCGACTGCAACTAATGAAAAACTGTTTTTT
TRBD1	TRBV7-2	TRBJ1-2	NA	CASSLGRDRGGYTF	TGTGCCAGCAGCTTAGGCCGAGACAGGGGGGGCTACACCTTC
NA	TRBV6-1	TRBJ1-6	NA	CASSPPLGNSPLHF	TGTGCCAGCAGCCCCCCTTTGGGGAATTCACCCCTCCACTTT
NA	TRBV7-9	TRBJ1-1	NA	CASIAGLAEAFF	TGTGCCAGCATCGCAGGGTTGGCTGAAGCTTTCTTT
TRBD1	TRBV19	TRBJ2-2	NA	CASSMGQGALAAGELFF	TGTGCCAGTAGTATGGGACAGGGGGCTCTAGCGGCCGGGGAGCTGTTTTTT
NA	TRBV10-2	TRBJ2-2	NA	CASTMGPAGELFF	TGCGCCAGCACCATGGGTCCAGCCGGGGAGCTGTTTTTT
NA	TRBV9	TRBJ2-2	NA	CASSVGQGNTGELFF	TGTGCCAGCAGCGTTGGGCAGGGAAACACCGGGGAGCTGTTTTTT
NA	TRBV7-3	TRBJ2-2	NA	CASSLNTVNTGELFF	TGTGCCAGCAGCTTAAATACGGTTAACACCGGGGAGCTGTTTTTT
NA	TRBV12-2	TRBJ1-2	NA	CASRPEVRSTVAGYTF	TGTGCAAGTCGCCCAGAGGTCAGGTCCACTGTGGCGGGCTACACCTTC
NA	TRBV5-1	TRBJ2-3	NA	CASSLGAGLDTDTQYF	TGCGCCAGCAGCTTGGGGGCGGGACTCGACACAGATACGCAGTATTTT
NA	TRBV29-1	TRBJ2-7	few	CSVDNGGAGLFYEQYF	TGCAGCGTTGATAATGGTGGGGCAGGGCTTTTCTACGAGCAGTACTTC
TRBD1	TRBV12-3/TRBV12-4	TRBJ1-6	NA	CASSFGRTGRNSPLHF	TGTGCCAGCAGTTTTGGCAGGACAGGGAGGAATTCACCCCTCCACTTT
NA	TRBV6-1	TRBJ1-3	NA	CASRNLRVNSGNTIYF	TGTGCCAGCAGGAACCTCAGGGTTAACTCTGGAAACACCATATATTTT
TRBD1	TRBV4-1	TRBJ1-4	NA	CASSQDPTGGMRKLFF	TGCGCCAGCAGCCAAGACCCCACAGGGGGCATGAGAAAACTGTTTTTT
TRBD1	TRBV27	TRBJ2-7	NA	CASSLGQGWEQYF	TGTGCCAGCAGTTTAGGACAGGGTTGGGAGCAGTACTTC
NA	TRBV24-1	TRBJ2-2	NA	CATRGLENTGELFF	TGTGCCACCAGGGGATTAGAGAACACCGGGGAGCTGTTTTTT
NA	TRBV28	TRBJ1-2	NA	CASSSHSYGYTF	TGTGCCAGCAGTTCCCACAGCTATGGCTACACCTTC
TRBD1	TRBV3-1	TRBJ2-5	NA	CASSQDGTGIGKTQYF	TGTGCCAGCAGCCAAGATGGGACAGGGATCGGAAAGACCCAGTACTTC
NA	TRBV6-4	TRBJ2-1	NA	CASSPELRNNEQFF	TGTGCCAGCAGCCCGGAACTCAGAAACAATGAGCAGTTCTTC
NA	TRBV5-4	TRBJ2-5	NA	CASSPYGLGNQETQYF	TGTGCCAGCAGCCCCTATGGGCTAGGGAACCAAGAGACCCAGTACTTC
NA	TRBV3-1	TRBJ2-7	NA	CASSQAGISYEQYF	TGTGCCAGCAGCCAAGCGGGGATCTCCTACGAGCAGTACTTC
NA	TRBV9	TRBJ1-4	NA	CASSVAAGRNEKLFF	TGTGCCAGCAGCGTAGCTGCAGGGAGGAATGAAAAACTGTTTTTT
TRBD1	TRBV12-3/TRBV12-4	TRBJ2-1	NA	CASTTDRGPSGGEQFF	TGTGCCAGCACTACCGACAGGGGGCCCTCGGGAGGAGAGCAGTTCTTC
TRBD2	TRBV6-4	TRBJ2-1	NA	CASSHRRGSLYNEQFF	TGTGCCAGCAGTCATAGGCGGGGGTCACTTTACAATGAGCAGTTCTTC